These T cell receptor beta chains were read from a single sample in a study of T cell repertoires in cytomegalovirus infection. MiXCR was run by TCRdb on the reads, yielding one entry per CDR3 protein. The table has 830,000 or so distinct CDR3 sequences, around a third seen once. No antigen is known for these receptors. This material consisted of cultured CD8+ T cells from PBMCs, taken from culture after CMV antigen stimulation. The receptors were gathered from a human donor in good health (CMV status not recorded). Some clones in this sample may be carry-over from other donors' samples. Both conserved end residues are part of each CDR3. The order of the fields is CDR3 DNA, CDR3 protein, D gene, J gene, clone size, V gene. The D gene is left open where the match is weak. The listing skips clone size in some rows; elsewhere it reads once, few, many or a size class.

CDR3 DNA: TGCGCCAGCAGCCAAGAAGGAGGCAAGAACAATGAGCAGTTCTTC; CDR3 protein: CASSQEGGKNNEQFF; D gene: NA; J gene: TRBJ2-1; clone size: few; V gene: TRBV4-1
CDR3 DNA: TGTGCCAGCAGCGGGGGGGCAGTCAATCAGCCCCAGCATTTT; CDR3 protein: CASSGGAVNQPQHF; D gene: NA; J gene: TRBJ1-5; clone size: NA; V gene: TRBV7-6
CDR3 DNA: TGTGCCACCAGAACAGGGGAGAGCTATGGCTACACCTTC; CDR3 protein: CATRTGESYGYTF; D gene: TRBD1; J gene: TRBJ1-2; clone size: few; V gene: TRBV6-5
CDR3 DNA: TGTGCCAGCAGTGATTGGAATGAGCAGTTCTTC; CDR3 protein: CASSDWNEQFF; D gene: NA; J gene: TRBJ2-1; clone size: once; V gene: TRBV5-5
CDR3 DNA: TGTGCCAGCAGCAATTTTGCAACTAATGAAAAACTGTTTTTT; CDR3 protein: CASSNFATNEKLFF; D gene: NA; J gene: TRBJ1-4; clone size: few; V gene: TRBV12-3/TRBV12-4
CDR3 DNA: TGTGCCAGCAGTACCCCGGTCCGACAGGGGGGCACAGATACGCAGTATTTT; CDR3 protein: CASSTPVRQGGTDTQYF; D gene: TRBD1; J gene: TRBJ2-3; clone size: once; V gene: TRBV6-5
CDR3 DNA: TGTGCCAGCAGCCCCCCCCGCGGGGACACCGGGGAGCTGTTTTTT; CDR3 protein: CASSPPRGDTGELFF; D gene: NA; J gene: TRBJ2-2; clone size: many; V gene: TRBV7-2
CDR3 DNA: TGTGCCACCTCGCGGGACAGGGCAGGAACCGGGGAGCTGTTTTTT; CDR3 protein: CATSRDRAGTGELFF; D gene: TRBD1; J gene: TRBJ2-2; clone size: NA; V gene: TRBV6-5
CDR3 DNA: TGTGCCAGCAGCCCCCCGGGGGACGAGACCCAGTACTTC; CDR3 protein: CASSPPGDETQYF; D gene: NA; J gene: TRBJ2-5; clone size: NA; V gene: TRBV7-9
CDR3 DNA: TGCAGTGCTAGTTTAGGCGGGACGGGTCTCTCCTACAATGAGCAGTTCTTC; CDR3 protein: CSASLGGTGLSYNEQFF; D gene: NA; J gene: TRBJ2-1; clone size: NA; V gene: TRBV20-1
CDR3 DNA: TGTGCCAGCAGCCCGGTCCCCCCCGGGGGCTACACCTTC; CDR3 protein: CASSPVPPGGYTF; D gene: NA; J gene: TRBJ1-2; clone size: many; V gene: TRBV7-2
CDR3 DNA: TGTGCCAGCAGGGCAACAGGGATAGAGGGTTCACCCCTCCACTTT; CDR3 protein: CASRATGIEGSPLHF; D gene: NA; J gene: TRBJ1-6; clone size: NA; V gene: TRBV7-6
CDR3 DNA: TGTGCCAGCAGCCACCCTAGCGGGGGCGAGCAGTACTTC; CDR3 protein: CASSHPSGGEQYF; D gene: TRBD2; J gene: TRBJ2-7; clone size: NA; V gene: TRBV3-1
CDR3 DNA: TGTGCCAGCAGTTTAAATTCTGGGGAGACCCAGTACTTC; CDR3 protein: CASSLNSGETQYF; D gene: NA; J gene: TRBJ2-5; clone size: few; V gene: TRBV6-6
CDR3 DNA: TGTGCCAGCAGCTTAGCGCTGATCACTAGCGGGGGGAGCACAGATACGCAGTATTTT; CDR3 protein: CASSLALITSGGSTDTQYF; D gene: TRBD2; J gene: TRBJ2-3; clone size: many; V gene: TRBV7-6
CDR3 DNA: TGTGCCAGTAGTATCAGAGCGTTAACTGAGGGCTACACCTTC; CDR3 protein: CASSIRALTEGYTF; D gene: NA; J gene: TRBJ1-2; clone size: NA; V gene: TRBV19
CDR3 DNA: TGTGCCAGCGGGTGGACAGTTCAGCCCCAGCATTTT; CDR3 protein: CASGWTVQPQHF; D gene: NA; J gene: TRBJ1-5; clone size: NA; V gene: TRBV28
CDR3 DNA: TGTGCCAGCAGCGTCCTAGGGACTAGCGGGGGGGCCAATGAGCAGTTCTTC; CDR3 protein: CASSVLGTSGGANEQFF; D gene: TRBD2; J gene: TRBJ2-1; clone size: NA; V gene: TRBV13
CDR3 DNA: TGTGCCAGCAGTTGGGGGGGGAGCACCGGGGAGCTGTTTTTT; CDR3 protein: CASSWGGSTGELFF; D gene: TRBD2; J gene: TRBJ2-2; clone size: NA; V gene: TRBV6-6
CDR3 DNA: TGCAGCGTTGAAGAGGGGGGCATTAACAATGAGCAGTTCTTC; CDR3 protein: CSVEEGGINNEQFF; D gene: NA; J gene: TRBJ2-1; clone size: NA; V gene: TRBV29-1
CDR3 DNA: TGTGCCATCAGAACCTATGAGGGGGGGGGAGAAGATACGCAGTATTTT; CDR3 protein: CAIRTYEGGGEDTQYF; D gene: NA; J gene: TRBJ2-3; clone size: NA; V gene: TRBV10-3
CDR3 DNA: TGTGCCAGCCCTACCTCGGGGCCTGAGCAGTTCTTC; CDR3 protein: CASPTSGPEQFF; D gene: NA; J gene: TRBJ2-1; clone size: NA; V gene: TRBV2
CDR3 DNA: TGTGCCAGCAGTTACACTAGCGGGGGAAACAATGAGCAGTTCTTC; CDR3 protein: CASSYTSGGNNEQFF; D gene: TRBD2; J gene: TRBJ2-1; clone size: few; V gene: TRBV6-2/TRBV6-3
CDR3 DNA: TGTGCCAGCAGCTTGGGACTACGGGCCCAAGAGACCCAGTACTTC; CDR3 protein: CASSLGLRAQETQYF; D gene: TRBD2; J gene: TRBJ2-5; clone size: NA; V gene: TRBV11-2
CDR3 DNA: TGTGCCACTCCGGGGACTAGCGGGGGAACGGAGCAGTTCTTC; CDR3 protein: CATPGTSGGTEQFF; D gene: TRBD2; J gene: TRBJ2-1; clone size: NA; V gene: TRBV5-4
CDR3 DNA: TGTGCCACACGACTAGCGGGGGGTATCCTCCAAGAGACCCAGTACTTC; CDR3 protein: CATRLAGGILQETQYF; D gene: TRBD2; J gene: TRBJ2-5; clone size: NA; V gene: TRBV15
CDR3 DNA: TGTGCCAGCAGCTTAATGTGGAGACCCCCCGGGGGGAGGATCTATGGCTACACCTTC; CDR3 protein: CASSLMWRPPGGRIYGYTF; D gene: NA; J gene: TRBJ1-2; clone size: few; V gene: TRBV7-9
CDR3 DNA: TGTGCCAGCAGCCACCGCCCCGGGACAGGGGATGAAAAACTGTTTTTT; CDR3 protein: CASSHRPGTGDEKLFF; D gene: TRBD1; J gene: TRBJ1-4; clone size: NA; V gene: TRBV3-1
CDR3 DNA: TGCGCCAGCAGCCAAGATTCTCCAGACCGGGACAGGGAAGACTATGGCTACACCTTC; CDR3 protein: CASSQDSPDRDREDYGYTF; D gene: TRBD1; J gene: TRBJ1-2; clone size: NA; V gene: TRBV4-1
CDR3 DNA: TGTGCCATCAGTGAGGCGGGGGCACAAGAGACCCAGTACTTC; CDR3 protein: CAISEAGAQETQYF; D gene: NA; J gene: TRBJ2-5; clone size: few; V gene: TRBV10-3
CDR3 DNA: TGTGCCAGCAGCCCGGGACAGGGGAAGGGAAACACCATATATTTT; CDR3 protein: CASSPGQGKGNTIYF; D gene: TRBD1; J gene: TRBJ1-3; clone size: many; V gene: TRBV7-6
CDR3 DNA: TGTGCCAGCAGCTTAGGCTGGGAAGATACGCAGTATTTT; CDR3 protein: CASSLGWEDTQYF; D gene: NA; J gene: TRBJ2-3; clone size: few; V gene: TRBV11-2
CDR3 DNA: TGTGCCAGTAGTATCCAACGAACTGAAGCTTTCTTT; CDR3 protein: CASSIQRTEAFF; D gene: NA; J gene: TRBJ1-1; clone size: NA; V gene: TRBV19
CDR3 DNA: TGTGCCAGCAGCCAGGGACAGGGGCCCCTCAATTTCTACAATGAGCAGTTCTTC; CDR3 protein: CASSQGQGPLNFYNEQFF; D gene: TRBD1; J gene: TRBJ2-1; clone size: few; V gene: TRBV5-5
CDR3 DNA: TGTGCCAGCAGCTTGTACCGAGAGACCCAGTACTTC; CDR3 protein: CASSLYRETQYF; D gene: NA; J gene: TRBJ2-5; clone size: NA; V gene: TRBV7-6
CDR3 DNA: TGTGCCCTGAGGGGGCGCCCAGATACGCAGTATTTT; CDR3 protein: CALRGRPDTQYF; D gene: TRBD1; J gene: TRBJ2-3; clone size: NA; V gene: TRBV6-6
CDR3 DNA: TGTGCCAGCAGTTGGGGCCCGAGCTCCTACGAGCAGTACTTC; CDR3 protein: CASSWGPSSYEQYF; D gene: NA; J gene: TRBJ2-7; clone size: few; V gene: TRBV12-3/TRBV12-4
CDR3 DNA: TGTGCCAACAGTTTCCTCACCGGGGAGCTGTTTTTT; CDR3 protein: CANSFLTGELFF; D gene: NA; J gene: TRBJ2-2; clone size: NA; V gene: TRBV27
CDR3 DNA: TGCAGCGTTGAACGGGGAGAGAACACCGGGGAGCTGTTTTTT; CDR3 protein: CSVERGENTGELFF; D gene: NA; J gene: TRBJ2-2; clone size: NA; V gene: TRBV29-1
CDR3 DNA: TGTGCCAGCATTCGACAGGGGGCTACCTATAATTCACCCCTCCACTTT; CDR3 protein: CASIRQGATYNSPLHF; D gene: TRBD1; J gene: TRBJ1-6; clone size: NA; V gene: TRBV2
CDR3 DNA: TGTGCCAGTAGTATAGATTTCCCGGGACACGCCTACAATGAGCAGTTCTTC; CDR3 protein: CASSIDFPGHAYNEQFF; D gene: NA; J gene: TRBJ2-1; clone size: few; V gene: TRBV19
CDR3 DNA: TGCGCCAGCAGCCAACAGGGTTCCTACAATGAGCAGTTCTTC; CDR3 protein: CASSQQGSYNEQFF; D gene: NA; J gene: TRBJ2-1; clone size: NA; V gene: TRBV4-1
CDR3 DNA: TGTGCCAGCAGTCCAGTAGGGGATGACATTCAGTACTTC; CDR3 protein: CASSPVGDDIQYF; D gene: NA; J gene: TRBJ2-4; clone size: few; V gene: TRBV7-9
CDR3 DNA: TGTGCCAGCAGTTCTCAACCTGGGTATAGCAATCAGCCCCAGCATTTT; CDR3 protein: CASSSQPGYSNQPQHF; D gene: NA; J gene: TRBJ1-5; clone size: NA; V gene: TRBV12-3/TRBV12-4
CDR3 DNA: TGTGCCAGCAGTTACGGGAGGGGAGGCTACGAGCAGTACTTC; CDR3 protein: CASSYGRGGYEQYF; D gene: TRBD2; J gene: TRBJ2-7; clone size: many; V gene: TRBV6-5
CDR3 DNA: TGTGCCAGCAGTTTAAGTGGGACAGGGGGCGTTGGCTACACCTTC; CDR3 protein: CASSLSGTGGVGYTF; D gene: TRBD1; J gene: TRBJ1-2; clone size: once; V gene: TRBV27
CDR3 DNA: TGTGCCAGCAGCCTAAGCGGAGGGGACCTGTCTGGGGCCAACGTCCTGACTTTC; CDR3 protein: CASSLSGGDLSGANVLTF; D gene: NA; J gene: TRBJ2-6; clone size: NA; V gene: TRBV7-9
CDR3 DNA: TGTGCCAGCAGTGAAGGGACAGGAGGGCAGCCCCAGCATTTT; CDR3 protein: CASSEGTGGQPQHF; D gene: TRBD1; J gene: TRBJ1-5; clone size: many; V gene: TRBV6-1
CDR3 DNA: TGTGCCACCAGCAGGGCACTAGCGGGGGGACGGGATACGCAGTATTTT; CDR3 protein: CATSRALAGGRDTQYF; D gene: TRBD2; J gene: TRBJ2-3; clone size: NA; V gene: TRBV15
CDR3 DNA: TGTGCCAGCCTGGACCTCGGTCCCTATGGCTACACCTTC; CDR3 protein: CASLDLGPYGYTF; D gene: NA; J gene: TRBJ1-2; clone size: few; V gene: TRBV28